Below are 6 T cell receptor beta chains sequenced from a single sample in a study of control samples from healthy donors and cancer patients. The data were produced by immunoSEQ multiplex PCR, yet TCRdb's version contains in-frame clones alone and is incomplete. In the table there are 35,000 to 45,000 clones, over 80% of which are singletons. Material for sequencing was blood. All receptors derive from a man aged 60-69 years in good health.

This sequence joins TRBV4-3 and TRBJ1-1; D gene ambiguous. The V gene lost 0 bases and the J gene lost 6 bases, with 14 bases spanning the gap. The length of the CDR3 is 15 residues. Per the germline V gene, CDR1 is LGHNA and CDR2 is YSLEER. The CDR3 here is CASSQDSSARPEAFF. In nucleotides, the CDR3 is TGCGCCAGCAGCCAAGATTCGTCGGCGAGGCCTGAAGCTTTCTTT.

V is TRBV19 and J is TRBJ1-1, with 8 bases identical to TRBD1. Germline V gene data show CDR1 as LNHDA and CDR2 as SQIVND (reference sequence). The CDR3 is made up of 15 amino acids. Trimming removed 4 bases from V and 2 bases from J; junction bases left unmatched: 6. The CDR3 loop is CASSSGQGINTEAFF. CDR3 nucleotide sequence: TGTGCCAGTAGTAGTGGACAGGGAATAAACACTGAAGCTTTCTTT. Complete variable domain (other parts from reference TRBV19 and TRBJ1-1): DGGITQSPKYLFRKEGQNVTLSCEQNLNHDAMYWYRQDPGQGLRLIYYSQIVNDFQKGDIAEGYSVSREKKESFPLTVTSAQKNPTAFYLCASSSGQGINTEAFFGQGTRLTVV.

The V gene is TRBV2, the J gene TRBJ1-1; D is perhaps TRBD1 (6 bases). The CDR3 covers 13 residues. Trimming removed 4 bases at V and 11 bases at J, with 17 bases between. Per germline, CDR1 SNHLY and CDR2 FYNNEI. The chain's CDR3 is CASSVRDTFFAFF. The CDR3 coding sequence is TGTGCCAGCAGTGTACGGGACACGTTTTTCGCTTTCTTT.

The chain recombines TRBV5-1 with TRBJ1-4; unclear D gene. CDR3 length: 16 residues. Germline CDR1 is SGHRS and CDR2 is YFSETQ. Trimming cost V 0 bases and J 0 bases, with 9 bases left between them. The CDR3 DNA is TGCGCCAGCAGCTTGGGCAGTCTCGCAACTAATGAAAAACTGTTTTTT. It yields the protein CASSLGSLATNEKLFF.

CDR3 coding DNA: TGTGCCAGCAGCTTAAACACGGGGCGCGAGGTGCAGTACTTC. Residues: CASSLNTGREVQYF. The gene calls are TRBV7-9 and TRBJ2-7; D possibly matches TRBD1 or TRBD2 (5 bases each). Trimming pared 2 bases from V and 9 bases from J, leaving 17 bases between. In germline, CDR1 is SEHNR, CDR2 FQNEAQ (reference sequence). The CDR3 has 14 amino acids. The entire variable domain, with the rest obtained from reference TRBV7-9 and TRBJ2-7, is as follows: DTGVSQNPRHKITKRGQNVTFRCDPISEHNRLYWYRQTLGQGPEFLTYFQNEAQLEKSRLLSDRFSAERPKGSFSTLEIQRTEQGDSAMYLCASSLNTGREVQYFGPGTRLTVT.

DNA of the CDR3: TGTGCCAGCTCACCTGAACGTGTTAATGAAAAACTGTTTTTT. As protein: CASSPERVNEKLFF. J is TRBJ1-4 and V is TRBV18; D gene ambiguous. CDR1 is KGHSH and CDR2 is LQKENI in the germline V gene. The CDR3 sequence is 14 residues long. V dropped 3 bases and J dropped 4 bases, with 9 bases sitting between them. Filled out from reference TRBV18 and TRBJ1-4, the complete variable domain reads NAGVMQNPRHLVRRRGQEARLRCSPMKGHSHVYWYRQLPEEGLKFMVYLQKENIIDESGMPKERFSAEFPKEGPSILRIQQVVRGDSAAYFCASSPERVNEKLFFGSGTQLSVL.